These 28 T cell receptor beta chains were sequenced from one sample in a study of CD8 T cells in ankylosing spondylitis. MiXCR, applied by TCRdb to the 5' RACE reads, yields one record per CDR3 protein. Found here are 650,000 to 800,000 distinct CDR3 sequences, around 19% of them singletons; the top ten hold under 20%. General observations from the study: Ankylosing spondylitis blood appeared to carry a characteristic TCR beta motif of fewer than 10 highly homologous variants.

These receptors have no known antigen. The sample taken for sequencing was blood, either unsorted or a sorted T cell fraction (not recorded which). The receptors were gathered from a male donor with ankylosing spondylitis.

At least ten counts were recorded for this clonotype. The chain combines TRBV5-1 with TRBJ2-1; 7 bases are a match to TRBD2. V lost 1 base, J lost 7 bases, and 2 bases stayed unmatched. CDR1 is SGHRS and CDR2 is YFSETQ in the germline V gene. The CDR3 sequence is 13 residues long. The CDR3 protein is CASSLSSGNEQFF. CDR3 in DNA: TGCGCCAGCAGCTTGAGTAGCGGGAATGAGCAGTTCTTC.

This clonotype was detected ten times or more. The V and J genes are TRBV5-1 and TRBJ2-5; D is uncertain. The germline V gene encodes CDR1 SGHRS and CDR2 YFSETQ. The CDR3 is 13 amino acids. Trimming removed 6 bases from V and 3 bases from J, with 12 bases in between. CDR3 nucleotide sequence: TGCGCCAGCAACCCCGGGCTAAAAGAGACCCAGTACTTC. Its translation is CASNPGLKETQYF.

The chain carries TRBV29-1 and TRBJ2-7; D might be TRBD1 or TRBD2, each matching 5 bases. The CDR3 totals 14 residues. Germline-derived CDR1 and CDR2 are SQVTM and ANQGSEA. Trimming cost V 3 bases and J 6 bases, with 18 bases left between them. The CDR3 bases are TGCAGCGTTGAGTTCGCGGACACTGGGAGCGAGCAGTACTTC. It translates to CSVEFADTGSEQYF.

This clonotype was counted a few times. The chain recombines TRBV7-9 with TRBJ2-2; D remains ambiguous. CDR3 length: 15 amino acids. The V end lost 6 bases, the J end lost 6 bases, and 17 bases lay between the germline ends. Germline values: CDR1 SEHNR, CDR2 FQNEAQ (reference sequence). CDR3 nucleotides: TGTGCCAGCAGTCGCCCTCCCCCAAATTCCGGGGAGCTGTTTTTT. Residues: CASSRPPPNSGELFF.

V and J are TRBV20-1 and TRBJ2-1; D gene uncertain. The CDR3 loop spans 15 amino acids. Between the trimmed V and J ends, which lost 3 bases and 0 bases, there was a span of 12 bases. Germline V gene data show CDR1 as DFQATT and CDR2 as SNEGSKA (reference sequence). CDR3 residues: CSARALTSSYNEQFF. DNA for the CDR3: TGCAGTGCTAGGGCACTTACGAGCTCCTACAATGAGCAGTTCTTC.

V and J are TRBV2 and TRBJ1-2, with 7 bases aligning to TRBD1. In germline, CDR1 is SNHLY, CDR2 FYNNEI. After removal of 7 bases from V and 2 bases from J, the junction contained 13 bases not matched to a gene. CDR3 size: 16 residues. In nucleotides, the CDR3 is TGTGCCAGCACTCTCGAAGGGAGGGGGCGAAACTATGGCTACACCTTC. Its translation is CASTLEGRGRNYGYTF.

This clonotype was seen many times. The chain combines TRBV29-1 with TRBJ2-5; TRBD2 matches at 7 bases. Germline V lookup: CDR1 SQVTM, CDR2 ANQGSEA. V lost 2 bases, J lost 4 bases, and 10 bases stayed unmatched. The CDR3 consists of 15 residues. The CDR3 coding sequence is TGCAGCGTTGAACTAGCGGACCAATTCCGAGAGACCCAGTACTTC. Amino acid sequence: CSVELADQFRETQYF.

The V gene is TRBV2, the J gene TRBJ1-5; D is ambiguous. V was pared by 6 bases and J by 5 bases, with 17 bases between. The CDR3 is made up of 15 amino acids. Germline assignment: CDR1 SNHLY and CDR2 FYNNEI. The CDR3 sequence is CASSAGLTGYQPQHF. Here the CDR3 DNA reads TGTGCCAGCAGCGCAGGACTGACGGGATATCAGCCCCAGCATTTT.

Many counts were recorded for this clonotype. V gene TRBV11-2 combines with J gene TRBJ1-3; D call uncertain. V lost 4 bases and J lost 4, with 11 bases in between. Germline loops: CDR1 SGHAT, CDR2 FQNNGV. This CDR3 has 14 residues. CDR3 nucleotide sequence: TGTGCCAGCAGCTACGCGGGCAGCGGAAACACCATATATTTT. Amino acid sequence: CASSYAGSGNTIYF.

This clonotype was found a few times. The chain couples TRBV4-1 to TRBJ2-1; D is unclear. Germline V gene lookup returns CDR1 MGHRA and CDR2 YSYEKL. This CDR3 has 15 residues. V lost 1 base to trimming and J lost 8 bases, with 15 bases between them. The CDR3, as DNA: TGCGCCAGCAGCCAAGCCCCCGAAAGATGGGATGAGCAGTTCTTC. It yields the protein CASSQAPERWDEQFF.

This clonotype has a handful of counts. The J gene is TRBJ2-1, the V gene TRBV3-1, with D perhaps being TRBD1 or TRBD2 (5 bases each). CDR3 length equals 14 residues. The V end lost 2 bases, the J end lost 5 bases, and 10 bases lay between the germline ends. Per germline, CDR1 LGHDT and CDR2 YNNKEL (reference sequence). The CDR3 nucleotides are TGTGCCAGCAGCCAACGGGGCCGCGACAATGAGCAGTTCTTC. This encodes CASSQRGRDNEQFF.

V gene TRBV27 combines with J gene TRBJ2-5; TRBD1 aligns across 12 bases. CDR1 is MNHEY and CDR2 is SMNVEV in the germline V gene (reference sequence). V was pared by 2 bases and J by 4 bases, with 11 bases of the junction left unmatched. The CDR3 has 18 residues. The CDR3, as DNA: TGTGCCAGCAGTTTAGGGGGACAGGGGGCGAATTGGGGAGAGACCCAGTACTTC. This gives the protein CASSLGGQGANWGETQYF.

This chain connects TRBV20-1 to TRBJ2-7; perhaps D is TRBD1 or TRBD2 (6 bases each). This CDR3 is 13 amino acids long. CDR1 and CDR2 from the germline V gene are DFQATT and SNEGSKA (reference sequence). V was shortened by 5 bases and J by 8 bases, with 19 bases between the two germline ends. The CDR3 sequence: CSAPSKGGDKQYF. The CDR3 DNA is TGCAGTGCTCCTAGTAAGGGGGGCGACAAGCAGTACTTC.

This clonotype has just a few counts. The rearrangement uses TRBV12-3 or TRBV12-4 and TRBJ2-7, with TRBD1 as a possible D gene (5 bases). V lost 3 bases to trimming and J lost 2 bases, with 8 bases between them. The length of the CDR3 is 13 residues. The CDR3 reads CASSFTGAYEQYF. CDR3 nucleotide sequence: TGTGCCAGCAGTTTTACAGGCGCCTACGAGCAGTACTTC.

This clonotype was detected a few times. The CDR3 region is CASSPYTALTSNYGYTF. The CDR3 DNA is TGTGCCAGCTCCCCTTATACGGCGTTGACGTCTAACTATGGCTACACCTTC. This chain links TRBV18 with TRBJ1-2; no reliable D call. V lost 6 bases to trimming and J lost 0 bases, with 20 bases between them. Germline CDR1 reads KGHSH; CDR2 reads LQKENI. There are 17 residues in the CDR3.

V is TRBV12-3 or TRBV12-4 and J is TRBJ1-2; D might be TRBD1 (5 bases). This CDR3 comprises 14 residues. Trimming removed 0 bases at V and 4 bases at J, with 9 bases between. The CDR3 sequence is CASSLAGTFYGYTF. DNA for the CDR3: TGTGCCAGCAGTTTAGCGGGGACGTTCTATGGCTACACCTTC.

The chain carries TRBV20-1 and TRBJ2-3; maybe TRBD2 (5 bases). CDR1 and CDR2 from the germline V gene are DFQATT and SNEGSKA (reference sequence). With 6 bases removed from V and 4 bases from J, the gap between germline ends came to 8 bases. This CDR3 is 11 amino acids long. The CDR3 protein is CSAPGADTQYF. DNA of the CDR3: TGCAGTGCCCCCGGGGCAGATACGCAGTATTTT.

This clonotype was found a few times. The V and J genes are TRBV20-1 and TRBJ1-6; D is unresolved. This CDR3 contains 16 residues. V lost 0 bases and J lost 8, with 17 bases in between. Germline CDR1 reads DFQATT; CDR2 reads SNEGSKA (reference sequence). CDR3 sequence (DNA): TGCAGTGCTAGAGATCCAGGCCGAGGAGGTGATTCACCCCTCCACTTT. Residues: CSARDPGRGGDSPLHF.

This chain joins TRBV7-2 and TRBJ2-7, with 8 bases lining up with TRBD1. Germline CDR1 and CDR2: SGHTA and FQGNSA. V was pared by 4 bases and J by 3 bases, with 8 bases of the junction left unmatched. The CDR3 has 15 amino acids. DNA for the CDR3: TGTGCCAGCAGCTCCCGACAGGGGACTCTCTACGAGCAGTACTTC. Translating it yields CASSSRQGTLYEQYF.

V usage is TRBV9 and J usage is TRBJ2-5; 8 bases agree with TRBD1. V lost 2 bases and J lost 1; bases outside the gene matches: 4. The CDR3 loop spans 15 amino acids. Per germline, CDR1 SGDLS and CDR2 YYNGEE. The CDR3 DNA follows: TGTGCCAGCAGCGTGAACAGGGGGATCCAAGAGACCCAGTACTTC. Translation: CASSVNRGIQETQYF.

The chain is built from TRBV19 and TRBJ2-7; 8 nucleotides match TRBD2. Trimming at V came to 6 bases and at J to 6 bases, leaving 13 bases not matched to a gene. Looked up from germline, CDR1 is LNHDA and CDR2 is SQIVND (reference sequence). The CDR3 covers 15 residues. For the CDR3, the DNA is TGTGCCAGTAGATCAACCAGCGGGAGATTAGTCGAGCAGTACTTC. Amino acids: CASRSTSGRLVEQYF.

The CDR3 here is CSARVPLLAGSYNEQFF. The CDR3 coding sequence is TGCAGTGCTAGAGTTCCCTTACTAGCGGGGTCCTACAATGAGCAGTTCTTC. This rearrangement joins TRBV20-1 to TRBJ2-1; 10 nucleotides align to TRBD2. This CDR3 is 17 amino acids long. J gave up 1 base and V 1 base, and 7 bases lay outside the gene matches. Germline V gives CDR1 DFQATT, CDR2 SNEGSKA (reference sequence).

The chain links TRBV12-3 or TRBV12-4 to TRBJ1-1, with 10 bases that match TRBD1. CDR3 size: 15 residues. Germline trimming cut 8 bases from V and 1 base from J; bases unmatched to any gene: 7. CDR3: CASLSRDRGNTEAFF. In DNA form, the CDR3 reads TGTGCCAGCTTATCCAGGGACAGGGGGAACACTGAAGCTTTCTTT.

V usage is TRBV11-2 and J usage is TRBJ2-3; 8 nucleotides agree with TRBD2. V trimming: 0 bases; J trimming: 0 bases; junction bases outside the gene matches: 5. The CDR3 spans 17 residues. Germline V gene data show CDR1 as SGHAT and CDR2 as FQNNGV. The CDR3 nucleotides are TGTGCCAGCAGCTTAGAGGGCGGGGGGAGCAGCACAGATACGCAGTATTTT. As protein: CASSLEGGGSSTDTQYF.

The sample holds a few counts of this clonotype. The chain recombines TRBV20-1 with TRBJ2-7; D unresolved. Germline V gene lookup returns CDR1 DFQATT and CDR2 SNEGSKA (reference sequence). The ends were cut back, 4 bases at V and 2 bases at J, with 9 bases in the middle. The CDR3 runs to 12 residues. CDR3 residues: CSAKPGPYEQYF. CDR3 sequence (DNA): TGCAGTGCTAAACCCGGGCCCTACGAGCAGTACTTC.

This clonotype showed up just a few times. The chain has TRBV5-1 and TRBJ2-3; 7 bases map to TRBD2. The V gene end was trimmed by 2 bases and the J gene end by 4 bases; junction bases not matched to a gene: 4. Germline CDR1 is SGHRS and CDR2 is YFSETQ. This CDR3 contains 14 residues. The CDR3 here is CASSLETSPDTQYF. The CDR3 coding sequence is TGCGCCAGCAGCTTAGAGACTAGCCCAGATACGCAGTATTTT.

This clonotype has a handful of counts. The chain recombines TRBV6-2 or TRBV6-3 with TRBJ2-1; 11 bases are shared with TRBD2. The junction had 6 bases not matched to a gene; V was cut back by 10 bases and J by 1 base. The CDR3 spans 15 residues. Germline values: CDR1 MNHEY, CDR2 SVGEGT. CDR3 sequence reads: CATRSGRASYNEQFF. The CDR3 coding sequence is TGTGCCACGCGTAGCGGGAGGGCGTCCTACAATGAGCAGTTCTTC.

The V call is TRBV12-3 or TRBV12-4, the J call TRBJ2-4; TRBD2 is a possible D gene (5 bases). V lost 4 bases, J lost 2 bases, and 9 bases lay in between. There are 14 residues in the CDR3. CDR3 nucleotide sequence: TGTGCCAGCAGTTCCAGCGGAACCAAAAACATTCAGTACTTC. It codes for CASSSSGTKNIQYF.